This T cell receptor (beta chain) stems from a study of CD8 T cells in Susac syndrome. RNA amounts of about 0.5 to 1 ug underwent reverse transcription with random hexamers. One entry per CDR3 protein, called by TCRdb with MiXCR from the immunoSEQ multiplex PCR reads. The sample has under 95,000 distinct CDR3 sequences, roughly 94% seen once. V was pared by 5 bases and J by 5 bases, with 8 bases of the junction left unmatched. CDR1 is DFQATT, CDR2 SNEGSKA, per germline (reference sequence). This CDR3 comprises 13 residues. The genes are TRBV20-1 and TRBJ1-1; TRBD1 agrees at 7 bases. Sequenced sample: CD4+ T cells from PBMCs. The origin of this receptor is a human donor with Susac syndrome. The CDR3 nucleotides are TGCAGTGCTCTGAGGGGGCGCGAAACTGAAGCTTTCTTT. It specifies CSALRGRETEAFF.